Described below is a single T cell receptor (beta chain) sequence and its context. The antigen remains unidentified. The data were taken from a study of T cell responses to AZD1222 COVID-19 vaccine. Study-wide results and caveats: Most donors were white British and more were female, and clonal diversity was possibly underestimated. Baseline serostatus was positive in only six AZD1222 recipients. Unmutated variant regions reportedly attract nearly half of all spike-specific TCRs.

Data came from immunoSEQ multiplex PCR; TCRdb stores just in-frame clones and leaves some out. The table includes approximately 150,000 clones, about nine tenths detected once. The sequenced sample was peripheral blood, obtained on day 0 of AZD1222 vaccination. This receptor was obtained from an adult in good health.

CDR3 in DNA: TGTGCCACCAGCAGGGGATATCGGGGGAACACTGAAGCTTTCTTT. The encoded protein is CATSRGYRGNTEAFF. J is TRBJ1-1 and V is TRBV15; no firm D call. From germline, CDR1 is LNHNV and CDR2 YYDKDF (reference sequence). Trimming pared 3 bases from V and 1 base from J, leaving 12 bases between. The CDR3 loop spans 15 amino acids.